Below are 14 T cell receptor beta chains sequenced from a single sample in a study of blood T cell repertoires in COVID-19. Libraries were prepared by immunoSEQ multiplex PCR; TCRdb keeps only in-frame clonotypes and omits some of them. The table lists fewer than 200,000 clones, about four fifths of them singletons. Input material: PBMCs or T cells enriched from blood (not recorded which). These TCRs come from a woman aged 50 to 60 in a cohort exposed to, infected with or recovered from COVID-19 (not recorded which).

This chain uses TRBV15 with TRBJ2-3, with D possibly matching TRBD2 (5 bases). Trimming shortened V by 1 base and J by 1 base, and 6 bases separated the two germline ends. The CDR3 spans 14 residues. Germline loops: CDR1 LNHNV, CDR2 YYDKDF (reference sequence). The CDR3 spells CATSRVRGTDTQYF. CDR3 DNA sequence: TGTGCCACCAGCAGAGTGAGGGGCACAGATACGCAGTATTTT.

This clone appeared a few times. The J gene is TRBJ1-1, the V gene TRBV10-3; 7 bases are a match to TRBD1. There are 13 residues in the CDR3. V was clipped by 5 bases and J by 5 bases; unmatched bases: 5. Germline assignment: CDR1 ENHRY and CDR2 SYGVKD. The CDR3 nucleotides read TGTGCCATCAGTCCACAGGGGAGTACTGAAGCTTTCTTT. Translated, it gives CAISPQGSTEAFF.

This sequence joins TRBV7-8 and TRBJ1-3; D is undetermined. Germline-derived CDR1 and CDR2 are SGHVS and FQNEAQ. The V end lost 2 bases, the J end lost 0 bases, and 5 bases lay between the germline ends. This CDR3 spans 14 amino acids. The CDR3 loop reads CASSLLSSGNTIYF. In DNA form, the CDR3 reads TGTGCCAGCAGCTTACTGAGCTCTGGAAACACCATATATTTT.

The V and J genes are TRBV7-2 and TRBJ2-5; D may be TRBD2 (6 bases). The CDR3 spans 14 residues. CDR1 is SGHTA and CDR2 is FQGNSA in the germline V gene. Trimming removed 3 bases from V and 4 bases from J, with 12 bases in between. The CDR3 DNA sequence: TGTGCCAGCAGCTTTCGGAGGGAAGGAGAGACCCAGTACTTC. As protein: CASSFRREGETQYF.

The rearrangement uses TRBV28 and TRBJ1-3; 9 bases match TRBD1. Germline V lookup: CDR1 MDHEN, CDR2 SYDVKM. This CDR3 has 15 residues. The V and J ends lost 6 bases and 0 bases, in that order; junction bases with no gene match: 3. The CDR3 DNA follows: TGTGCCAGCAGCCAGACAGGGGGCTCTGGAAACACCATATATTTT. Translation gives CASSQTGGSGNTIYF.

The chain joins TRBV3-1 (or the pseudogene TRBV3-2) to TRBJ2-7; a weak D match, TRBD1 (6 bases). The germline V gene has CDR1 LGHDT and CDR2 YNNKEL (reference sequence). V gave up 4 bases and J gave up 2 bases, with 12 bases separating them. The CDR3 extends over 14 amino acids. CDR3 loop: CASSRRTAPYEQYF. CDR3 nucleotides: TGTGCCAGCAGCCGCCGGACAGCCCCCTACGAGCAGTACTTC.

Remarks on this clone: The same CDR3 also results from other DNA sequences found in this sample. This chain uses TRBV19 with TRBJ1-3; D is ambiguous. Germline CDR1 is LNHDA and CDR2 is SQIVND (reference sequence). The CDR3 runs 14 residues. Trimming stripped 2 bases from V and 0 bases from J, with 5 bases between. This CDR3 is CASSIPSSGNTIYF. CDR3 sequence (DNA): TGTGCCAGTAGTATACCCTCCTCTGGAAACACCATATATTTT. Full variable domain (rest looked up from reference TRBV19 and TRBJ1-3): DGGITQSPKYLFRKEGQNVTLSCEQNLNHDAMYWYRQDPGQGLRLIYYSQIVNDFQKGDIAEGYSVSREKKESFPLTVTSAQKNPTAFYLCASSIPSSGNTIYFGEGSWLTVV.

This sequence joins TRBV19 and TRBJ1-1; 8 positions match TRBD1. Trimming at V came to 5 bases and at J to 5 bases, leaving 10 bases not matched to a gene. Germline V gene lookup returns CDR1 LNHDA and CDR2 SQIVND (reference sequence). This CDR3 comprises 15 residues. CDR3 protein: CASSQVRQGSTEAFF. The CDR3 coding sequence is TGTGCCAGTAGTCAGGTGAGACAGGGGTCGACTGAAGCTTTCTTT.

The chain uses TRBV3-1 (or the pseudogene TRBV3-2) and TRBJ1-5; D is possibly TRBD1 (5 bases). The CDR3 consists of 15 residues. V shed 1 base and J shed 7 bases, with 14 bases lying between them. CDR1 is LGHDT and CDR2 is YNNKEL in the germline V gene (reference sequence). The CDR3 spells CASSQGGGNRQPQHF. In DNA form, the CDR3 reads TGTGCCAGCAGCCAAGGGGGCGGAAATAGGCAGCCCCAGCATTTT.

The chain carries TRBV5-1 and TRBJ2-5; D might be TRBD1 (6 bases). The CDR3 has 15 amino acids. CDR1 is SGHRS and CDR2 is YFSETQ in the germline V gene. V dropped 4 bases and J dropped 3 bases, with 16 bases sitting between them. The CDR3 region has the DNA TGCGCCAGCAGCCAGACCAGGGACACAAAAGAGACCCAGTACTTC. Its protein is CASSQTRDTKETQYF.

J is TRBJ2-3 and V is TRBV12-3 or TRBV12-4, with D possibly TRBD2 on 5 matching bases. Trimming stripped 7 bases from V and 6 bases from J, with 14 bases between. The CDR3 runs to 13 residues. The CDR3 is CASTAGSWDTQYF. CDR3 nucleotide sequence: TGTGCCAGCACCGCGGGCAGTTGGGATACGCAGTATTTT.

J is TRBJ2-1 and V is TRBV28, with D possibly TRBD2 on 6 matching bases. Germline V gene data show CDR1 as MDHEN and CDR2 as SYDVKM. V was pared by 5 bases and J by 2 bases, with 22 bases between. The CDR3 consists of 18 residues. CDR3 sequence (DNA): TGTGCCAGCAGTCCCAGCCGGGGTGGGCGGGGCCCCTACAATGAGCAGTTCTTC. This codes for CASSPSRGGRGPYNEQFF.

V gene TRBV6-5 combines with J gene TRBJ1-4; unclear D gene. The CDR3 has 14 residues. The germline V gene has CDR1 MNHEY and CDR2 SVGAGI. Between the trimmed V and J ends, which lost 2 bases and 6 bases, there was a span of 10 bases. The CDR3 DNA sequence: TGTGCCAGCAGTTACCTTGGAGGGTATGAAAAACTGTTTTTT. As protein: CASSYLGGYEKLFF.

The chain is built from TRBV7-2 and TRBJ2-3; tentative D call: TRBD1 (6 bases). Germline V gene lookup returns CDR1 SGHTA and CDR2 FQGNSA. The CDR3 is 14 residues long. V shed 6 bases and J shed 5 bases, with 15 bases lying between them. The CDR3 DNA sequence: TGTGCCAGCAGTCGGGACACGGCGGTAGATACGCAGTATTTT. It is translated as CASSRDTAVDTQYF. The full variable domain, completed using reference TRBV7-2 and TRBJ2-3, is GAGVSQSPSNKVTEKGKDVELRCDPISGHTALYWYRQSLGQGLEFLIYFQGNSAPDKSGLPSDRFSAERTGGSVSTLTIQRTQQEDSAVYLCASSRDTAVDTQYFGPGTRLTVL.